This T cell receptor beta chain originates from a study of T cell changes during pregnancy in multiple sclerosis. Germline CDR1 is MDHEN and CDR2 is SYDVKM. This CDR3 comprises 16 residues. After removal of 7 bases from V and 2 bases from J, the junction contained 11 bases not matched to a gene. Clones were read by immunoSEQ multiplex PCR, and TCRdb kept only the in-frame ones, dropping some. The table lists fewer than 90,000 clones, approximately 92% of them singletons. The sample here was peripheral blood, taken in the first trimester of pregnancy. The chain has TRBV28 and TRBJ2-1; 7 bases agree with TRBD2. This sequence was found in a female donor with multiple sclerosis, enrolled in a pregnancy study. CDR3 DNA sequence: TGTGCCAGCACTCCTGAGGGGAGGGGAACCTACAATGAGCAGTTCTTC. Translation gives CASTPEGRGTYNEQFF.